This T cell receptor (beta chain) is from a study of blood T cell repertoires in COVID-19. Authors' processing steps: Reference gene primer amplification in the assay estimated nucleated cell counts. Profiled with immunoSEQ multiplex PCR; TCRdb holds only in-frame clones, not every one. V and J calls and clone size are given by that table; D and trimming were obtained from the DNA. The data show some 93,000 clones, around 86% seen once. The CDR3 extends over 15 amino acids. V shed 3 bases, J shed 10 bases, and the junction held 15 bases outside the gene matches. Germline V gives CDR1 SGHRS, CDR2 YFSETQ.

The gene calls are TRBV5-1 and TRBJ1-1; 7 positions agree with TRBD1. The source of this sequence is a man aged 50 to 60 with acute or convalescent COVID-19. The specimen sequenced was peripheral blood. CDR3 sequence: CASSSRQGSSLGAFF. The CDR3 DNA follows: TGCGCCAGCAGCTCGAGACAGGGATCATCTCTTGGAGCTTTCTTT.